This paragraph covers one TCR beta chain sequence. The antigen is not known. This CDR3 contains 15 residues. V was pared by 5 bases and J by 0 bases, with 11 bases between. CDR1 is MDHEN, CDR2 SYDVKM, per germline. The data belong to a study of T cell clones after liver transplantation. For the study at large: Samples came pre-transplant, pre-randomization before withdrawal, and post-randomization after withdrawal ended. General study findings and limits: The donor-reactive repertoire was only partly measurable in a couple of subjects, lacking donor cells. Graft donor-reactive T cells may have migrated into the graft rather than being deleted.

The table came from immunoSEQ multiplex PCR; TCRdb's copy has only in-frame clones and leaves some out. The data show around 71,000 clones, under 90% seen once. This sample comprised CD4+ T cells from blood, obtained 12 months after liver transplant. This sequence was found in a human patient who received a liver transplant. The graft donor may account for some of the T cells. The gene calls are TRBV28 and TRBJ1-5; D not resolved. The CDR3 DNA sequence: TGTGCCAGCAGTCTGCCCCGGGCTAGCAATCAGCCCCAGCATTTT. Translating gives CASSLPRASNQPQHF. The complete variable domain, with remaining parts taken from reference TRBV28 and TRBJ1-5, reads DVKVTQSSRYLVKRTGEKVFLECVQDMDHENMFWYRQDPGLGLRLIYFSYDVKMKEKGDIPEGYSVSREKKERFSLILESASTNQTSMYLCASSLPRASNQPQHFGDGTRLSIL.